Listed below are T cell receptor beta chains from one sample, sequenced in a study of cytomegalovirus exposure and HLA in healthy donors. Data came from immunoSEQ multiplex PCR; TCRdb stores just in-frame clones and leaves some out. The table includes 100,000 to 150,000 clones, 65% to 90% detected once. Sequences were obtained from PBMCs. The source is a man aged 18 to 30 in good health and CMV-seronegative. CDR3s include the opening cysteine and the closing phenylalanine or tryptophan. Each record gives: clone size, J gene, V gene, D gene, CDR3 DNA, CDR3 protein. The D gene is left open where the match is weak. Clone sizes are given selectively: once, few, many, or a class where the clone is expanded.

size: NA; J: TRBJ1-1; V: TRBV9; D: NA; DNA: TGTGCCAGCAGCGTAGATGCAGGCGAAGCTTTCTTT; CDR3: CASSVDAGEAFF
size: NA; J: TRBJ1-6; V: TRBV25-1; D: TRBD1; DNA: TGTGCCAGCAGTTTGACAGGGCCCAATTCACCCCTCCACTTT; CDR3: CASSLTGPNSPLHF
size: once; J: TRBJ2-1; V: TRBV4-3; D: TRBD1; DNA: TGCGCCAGCAGCCCTTACAGGGGCTCCTACAATGAGCAGTTCTTC; CDR3: CASSPYRGSYNEQFF
size: once; J: TRBJ2-5; V: TRBV7-9; D: NA; DNA: TGTGCCAGCCGGTGGGGGGATGGACGGACCCAGTACTTC; CDR3: CASRWGDGRTQYF
size: NA; J: TRBJ1-5; V: TRBV7-8; D: NA; DNA: TGTGCCAGCAGCGATGGCGGGAGGCGGGTAAGGAAGCCCCAGCATTTT; CDR3: CASSDGGRRVRKPQHF
size: NA; J: TRBJ2-7; V: TRBV11-1; D: TRBD2; DNA: TGTGCCAGCAGTCCTAGGACTAGTATCCACGAGCAGTACTTC; CDR3: CASSPRTSIHEQYF
size: NA; J: TRBJ1-1; V: TRBV5-6; D: TRBD1; DNA: TGTGCCACTACCAGGGGGCGCAACACTGAAGCTTTCTTT; CDR3: CATTRGRNTEAFF
size: NA; J: TRBJ1-6; V: TRBV7-9; D: NA; DNA: TGTGCCAGCAGCTTAGTGGGGGCCGTCAATTCACCCCTCCACTTT; CDR3: CASSLVGAVNSPLHF
size: NA; J: TRBJ1-2; V: TRBV6-1; D: TRBD1; DNA: TGTGCCAGCAGTGCACCCCGGGACAGGGGGCTTTCTAACTATGGCTACACCTTC; CDR3: CASSAPRDRGLSNYGYTF
size: NA; J: TRBJ2-7; V: TRBV10-3; D: NA; DNA: TGTGCCATCAGCAAGGAGCTCTCCTACGAGCAGTACTTC; CDR3: CAISKELSYEQYF
size: NA; J: TRBJ2-3; V: TRBV6-5; D: TRBD2; DNA: TGTGCCAGCGGAGCGGGGGGGCATGGCACAGATACGCAGTATTTT; CDR3: CASGAGGHGTDTQYF
size: few; J: TRBJ2-7; V: TRBV12-5; D: NA; DNA: TGTGCTAGTGGTTTGGGTAGGGGGGGATCGGGAACAGGGTGGACCTACGAGCAGTACTTC; CDR3: CASGLGRGGSGTGWTYEQYF
size: NA; J: TRBJ1-2; V: TRBV29-1; D: NA; DNA: TGCAGCGTTGATGGGCAGGATGGCTACACCTTC; CDR3: CSVDGQDGYTF
size: NA; J: TRBJ1-4; V: TRBV19; D: TRBD1; DNA: TGTGCCAGTAGTATCGCAGGGGGCCGAGAAAAACTGTTTTTT; CDR3: CASSIAGGREKLFF
size: few; J: TRBJ1-5; V: TRBV19; D: TRBD1; DNA: TGTGCCAGTAGTCGCGGACAGGTTAAGGGTTTTGGGCAGCCCCAGCATTTT; CDR3: CASSRGQVKGFGQPQHF
size: few; J: TRBJ1-1; V: TRBV10-3; D: NA; DNA: TGTGCCATCAGTGAGTCGAGCCGTCGCGACACTGAAGCTTTCTTT; CDR3: CAISESSRRDTEAFF
size: NA; J: TRBJ2-7; V: TRBV5-6; D: TRBD1; DNA: TGTGCCAGCAGTGGGACTACAGGGGGCAACGAGCAGTACTTC; CDR3: CASSGTTGGNEQYF
size: NA; J: TRBJ2-4; V: TRBV28; D: TRBD1; DNA: TGTGCCAGCAGTAACAGGGGTTCCAAAAACATTCAGTACTTC; CDR3: CASSNRGSKNIQYF
size: NA; J: TRBJ2-7; V: TRBV2; D: NA; DNA: TGTGCCAGCCTTAATAGGGGGCGGGATACCGGCGAGCAGTACTTC; CDR3: CASLNRGRDTGEQYF
size: NA; J: TRBJ1-2; V: TRBV30; D: TRBD1; DNA: TGTGCCTGGATCGCCGGGACAGGGCTTCTTCCTAACTATGGCTACACCTTC; CDR3: CAWIAGTGLLPNYGYTF
size: once; J: TRBJ2-1; V: TRBV30; D: NA; DNA: TGTGCCTGGAGTGAGCGGGCTAGCTACAATGAGCAGTTCTTC; CDR3: CAWSERASYNEQFF
size: few; J: TRBJ1-1; V: TRBV19; D: NA; DNA: TGTGCCAGTAGTACTGCAAAAGGCGGCACTGAAGCTTTCTTT; CDR3: CASSTAKGGTEAFF
size: NA; J: TRBJ1-1; V: TRBV5-1; D: NA; DNA: TGCGCCAGCAGCTTGGCCTTGAACACTGAAGCTTTCTTT; CDR3: CASSLALNTEAFF
size: few; J: TRBJ1-1; V: TRBV6-1; D: NA; DNA: TGTGCCAGCAGGAGGCCAAACACTGAAGCTTTCTTT; CDR3: CASRRPNTEAFF
size: NA; J: TRBJ1-2; V: TRBV7-9; D: TRBD1; DNA: TGTGCCAGCAGCTTTAAAGACTGGCGGGACAGAGGGGCTGGTGGCTACACCTTC; CDR3: CASSFKDWRDRGAGGYTF
size: NA; J: TRBJ1-3; V: TRBV2; D: NA; DNA: TGTGCCAGCAGTGAAGCCCCGACAGCTACAGCTGGGACCATATATTTT; CDR3: CASSEAPTATAGTIYF
size: once; J: TRBJ1-2; V: TRBV27; D: NA; DNA: TGTGCCAGCAGTTTATTGGGGGGGCCTTTGCTCAAGGGCTACACCTTC; CDR3: CASSLLGGPLLKGYTF
size: NA; J: TRBJ2-1; V: TRBV29-1; D: TRBD1; DNA: TGCAGCGGTGACAGGGGCATGAATGAGCAGTTCTTC; CDR3: CSGDRGMNEQFF
size: NA; J: TRBJ1-5; V: TRBV4-1; D: NA; DNA: TGCGCCAGCAGCAGATTGACAGCCGTCACTAGCAATCAGCCCCAGCATTTT; CDR3: CASSRLTAVTSNQPQHF
size: NA; J: TRBJ1-5; V: TRBV6-5; D: NA; DNA: TGTGCCAGCAGTCCAAACTCAGGGGTAGAACCCCAGCATTTT; CDR3: CASSPNSGVEPQHF
size: NA; J: TRBJ1-2; V: TRBV7-2; D: TRBD1; DNA: TGTGCCAGCAGCTTAAGACAGGGGTGGGGCTACACCTTC; CDR3: CASSLRQGWGYTF
size: NA; J: TRBJ1-2; V: TRBV9; D: TRBD1; DNA: TGTGCCAGCAGCGTAGCTAGTATTAGACAGGGACATGGCTACACCTTC; CDR3: CASSVASIRQGHGYTF
size: NA; J: TRBJ1-5; V: TRBV9; D: NA; DNA: TGTGCCAGCAGCGTAGCGCCCTATACTAATCAGCCCCAGCATTTT; CDR3: CASSVAPYTNQPQHF
size: NA; J: TRBJ1-2; V: TRBV15; D: TRBD1; DNA: TGTGCCACCAGCAGAGAGCGACAGGGGGATGGCTACACCTTC; CDR3: CATSRERQGDGYTF
size: NA; J: TRBJ1-2; V: TRBV20-1; D: NA; DNA: TGCAGTGGGGCCTCTACCTTTGGCTACACCTTC; CDR3: CSGASTFGYTF
size: NA; J: TRBJ2-2; V: TRBV5-8; D: NA; DNA: TGTGCCAGCAGCTTGGGAACGGCGAACACCGGGGAGCTGTTTTTT; CDR3: CASSLGTANTGELFF
size: NA; J: TRBJ2-7; V: TRBV4-3; D: NA; DNA: TGCGCCAGCAGCCCGGCAGGATTTGTCGACGAGCAGTACTTC; CDR3: CASSPAGFVDEQYF
size: once; J: TRBJ1-4; V: TRBV29-1; D: TRBD1; DNA: TGCAGCGCGGGACAGGGGTCAGGGTTTGAAAAACTGTTTTTT; CDR3: CSAGQGSGFEKLFF
size: NA; J: TRBJ2-7; V: TRBV9; D: NA; DNA: TGTGCCAGCAGCGCCCTGGCAGGAGGTATCTACGAGCAGTACTTC; CDR3: CASSALAGGIYEQYF
size: once; J: TRBJ2-2; V: TRBV7-3; D: NA; DNA: TGTGCCAGCAGCTTAGGGCAATTGGCCGGGGAGCTGTTTTTT; CDR3: CASSLGQLAGELFF
size: NA; J: TRBJ1-2; V: TRBV10-2; D: NA; DNA: TGCGCCAGCAGTGAGTCGACCAGGAACTATGGCTACACCTTC; CDR3: CASSESTRNYGYTF
size: NA; J: TRBJ2-7; V: TRBV7-9; D: TRBD2; DNA: TGTGCCAGCAGCAGTACTAGCGGATTCTCCTACGAGCAGTACTTC; CDR3: CASSSTSGFSYEQYF
size: NA; J: TRBJ1-6; V: TRBV7-6; D: TRBD1; DNA: TGTGCCAGCGGATCGACAGGGAGTAGTAATTCACCCCTCCACTTT; CDR3: CASGSTGSSNSPLHF
size: NA; J: TRBJ2-1; V: TRBV6-5; D: NA; DNA: TGTGCCAGCAGGAATACAGGGATGGATGAGCAGTTCTTC; CDR3: CASRNTGMDEQFF
size: NA; J: TRBJ1-2; V: TRBV9; D: NA; DNA: TGTGCCAGCAGCGTAGTTCCAGGTGGACAGCAGCTCCCACACTCCTATGGCTACACCTTC; CDR3: CASSVVPGGQQLPHSYGYTF
size: NA; J: TRBJ2-7; V: TRBV6-5; D: NA; DNA: TGTGCCAGCAGTTACTCTCCAGAAATCTCCTACGAGCAGTACTTC; CDR3: CASSYSPEISYEQYF
size: NA; J: TRBJ1-4; V: TRBV30; D: NA; DNA: TGTGCCTGGAGTGTGGGGCAGGGCCCTGAAAAACTGTTTTTT; CDR3: CAWSVGQGPEKLFF
size: NA; J: TRBJ1-2; V: TRBV28; D: TRBD1; DNA: TGTGCCAGCAGTCCCCCGGACAGGGGAGGTGGCTACACCTTC; CDR3: CASSPPDRGGGYTF
size: NA; J: TRBJ1-5; V: TRBV6-5; D: TRBD1; DNA: TGTGCCAGCAGTTACTCGACAGGGAACAATCAGCCCCAGCATTTT; CDR3: CASSYSTGNNQPQHF
size: NA; J: TRBJ2-1; V: TRBV5-4; D: TRBD1; DNA: TGTGCCAGCAGCCATCCGGGACAGGGAACGGGTGAGCAGTTCTTC; CDR3: CASSHPGQGTGEQFF
size: once; J: TRBJ2-5; V: TRBV5-4; D: NA; DNA: TGTGCCAGCAGCTTGGGGTTTAGCGTGACGGAGACCCAGTACTTC; CDR3: CASSLGFSVTETQYF
size: NA; J: TRBJ2-5; V: TRBV2; D: NA; DNA: TGTGCCAGCCCTGGGGGGAGGGAGACCCAGTACTTC; CDR3: CASPGGRETQYF
size: NA; J: TRBJ2-5; V: TRBV18; D: NA; DNA: TGTGCCAGCTCACCCTTGACAGGATATCAAGAGACCCAGTACTTC; CDR3: CASSPLTGYQETQYF
size: NA; J: TRBJ2-7; V: TRBV7-9; D: NA; DNA: TGTTCCAGCAGCTCCCCTCACGGGGAGCAGTACTTC; CDR3: CSSSSPHGEQYF
size: NA; J: TRBJ1-5; V: TRBV4-1; D: NA; DNA: TGCGCCAGCAGCCAAGGAGGGTTGATGGAAGTGGTACGGAGCCAGCCCCAGCATTTT; CDR3: CASSQGGLMEVVRSQPQHF
size: few; J: TRBJ2-7; V: TRBV5-1; D: NA; DNA: TGCGCCAGCAGCTTGGTGGCCTCCTACGAGCAGTACTTC; CDR3: CASSLVASYEQYF
size: NA; J: TRBJ1-5; V: TRBV10-3; D: NA; DNA: TGTGCCATCAGTGAGTCAGGACCCCAGGGTCAGCCCCAGCATTTT; CDR3: CAISESGPQGQPQHF
size: NA; J: TRBJ2-6; V: TRBV27; D: NA; DNA: TGTGCCAGCAGTCCCCAAACAGCAGACTCTGGGGCCAACGTCCTGACTTTC; CDR3: CASSPQTADSGANVLTF
size: NA; J: TRBJ1-6; V: TRBV6-5; D: NA; DNA: TGTGCCAGCAGACCCGGGCCGGGAAATTCACCCCTCCACTTT; CDR3: CASRPGPGNSPLHF